These 14 T cell receptor beta chains were sequenced from one sample in a study of technical replicates of blood from a handful of donors. Some clones are missing from TCRdb's copy, which holds only in-frame ones; the method was immunoSEQ multiplex PCR. The sample shows 13,000 to 15,000 clones, roughly four fifths of them seen only once. The sequenced material came from PBMCs. The receptors originated from a human donor in good health.

The chain links TRBV2 to TRBJ2-5, with a weak D call TRBD2 (6 bases). In germline, CDR1 is SNHLY, CDR2 FYNNEI. The CDR3 is 13 residues long. Trimming took off 6 bases at V and 3 bases at J, with 11 bases between the two ends. The CDR3 DNA reads TGTGCCAGCAGGGGGACGGGGGAAGAGACCCAGTACTTC. Its protein is CASRGTGEETQYF. The full variable domain, completed using reference TRBV2 and TRBJ2-5, is EPEVTQTPSHQVTQMGQEVILRCVPISNHLYFYWYRQILGQKVEFLVSFYNNEISEKSEIFDDQFSVERPDGSNFTLKIRSTKLEDSAMYFCASRGTGEETQYFGPGTRLLVL.

This sequence joins TRBV5-6 and TRBJ2-1; 8 bases align to TRBD1. CDR1 and CDR2 (germline): SGHDT, YYEEEE. V lost 3 bases, J lost 5 bases, and 7 bases stayed unmatched. The CDR3 is 15 amino acids. The CDR3 region has the DNA TGTGCCAGCAGCTGGCCCGGGACAGGACACAATGAGCAGTTCTTC. Translated, it gives CASSWPGTGHNEQFF.

This CDR3 reads CAVGTSGNEETQYF. CDR3 bases: TGTGCCGTCGGGACTAGCGGGAATGAAGAGACCCAGTACTTC. This chain connects TRBV19 to TRBJ2-5; 13 bases fit TRBD2. J lost 3 bases, V lost 11 bases, and 6 bases had no gene match. CDR1 LNHDA and CDR2 SQIVND come from the germline V gene (reference sequence). The CDR3 spans 14 residues.

The chain employs TRBV5-1 and TRBJ1-2; TRBD1 is a possible D gene (6 bases). V was shortened by 3 bases and J by 2 bases, with 11 bases between the two germline ends. The length of the CDR3 is 14 residues. Looked up from germline, CDR1 is SGHRS and CDR2 is YFSETQ. The CDR3 protein is CASSSPTGNYGYTF. In nucleotides, the CDR3 is TGCGCCAGCAGCTCGCCCACAGGGAACTATGGCTACACCTTC. Variable domain in full (rest from reference TRBV5-1 and TRBJ1-2): KAGVTQTPRYLIKTRGQQVTLSCSPISGHRSVSWYQQTPGQGLQFLFEYFSETQRNKGNFPGRFSGRQFSNSRSEMNVSTLELGDSALYLCASSSPTGNYGYTFGSGTRLTVV.

The chain has TRBV5-1 and TRBJ2-3; no clear D. The CDR3 extends over 13 amino acids. The germline V gene has CDR1 SGHRS and CDR2 YFSETQ. Trimming shortened V by 4 bases and J by 0 bases, and 6 bases separated the two germline ends. CDR3 sequence reads: CASSTLSTDTQYF. CDR3 in DNA: TGCGCCAGCAGCACTCTTAGCACAGATACGCAGTATTTT.

The chain uses TRBV5-1 and TRBJ1-4; 7 bases fit TRBD1. CDR3 length equals 13 residues. Germline V lookup: CDR1 SGHRS, CDR2 YFSETQ. After removal of 5 bases from V and 8 bases from J, the junction contained 6 bases not matched to a gene. For the CDR3, the DNA is TGCGCCAGCAGTGTGACAGGGTGGGAAAAACTGTTTTTT. It specifies CASSVTGWEKLFF.

V is TRBV7-9 and J is TRBJ2-1, with D possibly being TRBD1 (6 bases). The CDR3 covers 16 residues. Germline CDR1 SEHNR, CDR2 FQNEAQ (reference sequence). V lost 1 base and J 0 bases, leaving 10 bases between the germline ends. CDR3 nucleotides: TGTGCCAGCAGCTTAGAAGTGACAGGCTCCTACAATGAGCAGTTCTTC. This gives the protein CASSLEVTGSYNEQFF. Supplemented by reference TRBV7-9 and TRBJ2-1, the full variable domain reads DTGVSQNPRHKITKRGQNVTFRCDPISEHNRLYWYRQTLGQGPEFLTYFQNEAQLEKSRLLSDRFSAERPKGSFSTLEIQRTEQGDSAMYLCASSLEVTGSYNEQFFGPGTRLTVL.

The rearrangement joins TRBV7-2 to TRBJ2-7; TRBD2 aligns across 14 bases. V lost 5 bases and J lost 6; bases outside the gene matches: 6. Germline loops: CDR1 SGHTA, CDR2 FQGNSA. This CDR3 comprises 15 residues. The CDR3 DNA reads as TGTGCCAGCAGCCTGGGACTAGCGGGAGCTGTCGAGCAGTACTTC. Translating gives CASSLGLAGAVEQYF.

This clone has a single count. V usage is TRBV18 and J usage is TRBJ2-1; D not resolved. Germline values: CDR1 KGHSH, CDR2 LQKENI. V lost 3 bases and J lost 6, with 9 bases in between. The length of the CDR3 is 13 residues. CDR3 nucleotides: TGTGCCAGCTCACCTTCCAGGCGCAATGAGCAGTTCTTC. Its translation: CASSPSRRNEQFF.

This chain connects TRBV25-1 to TRBJ1-5; the D gene is possibly TRBD1 (6 bases). This CDR3 region has 13 residues. Trimming took off 6 bases at V and 7 bases at J, with 13 bases between the two ends. CDR1 is MGHDK and CDR2 is SYGVNS in the germline V gene. CDR3 DNA sequence: TGTGCCAGCAGGAGGGGGAAGGGGCAGCCCCAGCATTTT. This gives the protein CASRRGKGQPQHF.

The chain recombines TRBV21-1 with TRBJ2-2; TRBD2 is the table's D call, not checked against the DNA. TRBV21-1 is a pseudogene locus. The CDR3 is 19 residues long. The chain's CDR3 is CASSKDLSGGLTNTGELFF. The CDR3 coding sequence is TGTGCCAGCAGCAAAGACTTGTCCGGGGGACTAACGAACACCGGGGAGCTGTTTTTT.

V and J are TRBV6-5 and TRBJ2-3; D is ambiguous. This CDR3 spans 14 amino acids. Germline V lookup: CDR1 MNHEY, CDR2 SVGAGI. Deletions cut 0 bases from V and 5 bases from J, with 9 bases between. The CDR3 sequence is CASSYSSLGDTQYF. The CDR3 DNA reads TGTGCCAGCAGTTACTCGAGCCTAGGAGATACGCAGTATTTT.

The sample holds a few counts of this clone. This chain joins TRBV28 and TRBJ2-2; possibly TRBD1 for D (6 bases). CDR3 length: 13 residues. In germline, CDR1 is MDHEN, CDR2 SYDVKM. Trimming shortened V by 5 bases and J by 7 bases, and 11 bases separated the two germline ends. The CDR3 protein is CASSQTGYGELFF. The CDR3 DNA is TGTGCCAGCAGTCAAACAGGGTACGGGGAGCTGTTTTTT.

This CDR3 reads CASSGTGVGELFF. The CDR3, as DNA: TGTGCCAGCAGTGGGACAGGGGTCGGGGAGCTGTTTTTT. This rearrangement joins TRBV6-1 to TRBJ2-2, with 9 nucleotides matching TRBD1. From germline, CDR1 is MNHNS and CDR2 SASEGT. The CDR3 is 13 residues long. V lost 4 bases to trimming and J lost 7 bases; unmatched junction nucleotides: 1.